Listed below are T cell receptor beta chains from one sample, sequenced in a study of T cells in Graves' hyperthyroidism and ophthalmopathy. TCRdb reprocessed the multiplex PCR reads with MiXCR, giving one entry per CDR3 protein. Here the sample spans 350,000 or so distinct CDR3 sequences, over 20% being singletons. Specimen: blood. The receptors were gathered from a woman aged 45-59 years with Graves' hyperthyroidism. CDR3s include the opening cysteine and the closing phenylalanine or tryptophan. Fields, in order: D gene, V gene, clone size, J gene, CDR3 protein, CDR3 DNA. A D gene is named only where the DNA matches it firmly. Only some rows state a clone size, as once, few, many or a class for expanded clones.

.	TRBV11-2	many	TRBJ2-3	CASSSNTDTQYF	TGTGCCAGCAGCTCCAACACAGATACGCAGTATTTT
.	TRBV30	many	TRBJ2-2	CAWHHLAGELFF	TGTGCCTGGCACCATTTGGCCGGGGAGCTGTTTTTT
.	TRBV20-1	once	TRBJ1-4	CSAAPQGATNEKLFF	TGCAGTGCTGCACCACAGGGTGCAACTAATGAAAAACTGTTTTTT
TRBD1	TRBV24-1	many	TRBJ2-3	CATSDPPDRVGRDNTDTQYF	TGTGCCACCAGTGATCCTCCAGACAGGGTCGGCCGAGACAACACAGATACGCAGTATTTT
TRBD1	TRBV7-2	many	TRBJ2-1	CASSQKQGPYNEQFF	TGTGCCAGCAGCCAAAAACAGGGGCCCTACAATGAGCAGTTCTTC
.	TRBV12-3/TRBV12-4	many	TRBJ1-1	CASSPLTGVNTEAFF	TGTGCCAGCAGTCCCTTGACAGGAGTGAACACTGAAGCTTTCTTT
TRBD1	TRBV28	many	TRBJ2-7	CASQSGTGVEEQYF	TGTGCCAGTCAATCCGGGACAGGGGTGGAGGAGCAGTACTTC
TRBD1	TRBV6-1	.	TRBJ2-1	CASRGVNRGSEQFF	TGTGCCAGCAGGGGGGTAAACAGGGGGTCGGAGCAGTTCTTC
.	TRBV5-5	many	TRBJ2-7	CASSLGAGNYEQYF	TGTGCCAGCAGCTTGGGGGCAGGGAACTACGAGCAGTACTTC
TRBD1	TRBV27	many	TRBJ2-7	CASSSTGFGYEQYF	TGTGCCAGCAGTTCGACAGGGTTTGGCTACGAGCAGTACTTC
.	TRBV5-4	many	TRBJ2-3	CASSPQITDTQYF	TGTGCCAGCAGCCCTCAGATCACAGATACGCAGTATTTT
TRBD1	TRBV6-1	few	TRBJ2-1	CASTEGDSSYNEQFF	TGTGCCAGCACCGAAGGGGACAGCTCCTACAATGAGCAGTTCTTC
TRBD2	TRBV7-8	many	TRBJ2-2	CASSLGTSITGELFF	TGTGCCAGCAGCTTAGGGACTAGCATAACCGGGGAGCTGTTTTTT
.	TRBV4-1	.	TRBJ1-2	CASSQEGALGFYGYTF	TGCGCCAGCAGCCAAGAGGGGGCCCTTGGATTCTATGGCTACACCTTC
.	TRBV2	.	TRBJ1-3	CASRSGIFSGNTIYF	TGTGCCAGCAGATCGGGGATATTCTCTGGAAACACCATATATTTT
.	TRBV15	many	TRBJ1-2	CATSRDREGSDYGYTF	TGTGCCACCAGCAGAGATCGGGAGGGTAGCGACTATGGCTACACCTTC
.	TRBV28	many	TRBJ1-4	CASSPGGGGSANEKLFF	TGTGCCAGCAGCCCCGGGGGAGGCGGTTCAGCTAATGAAAAACTGTTTTTT
TRBD1	TRBV13	.	TRBJ1-3	CASSLLGTGGNTIYF	TGTGCCAGCAGCTTGCTGGGGACAGGGGGAAACACCATATATTTT
.	TRBV2	.	TRBJ1-3	CASSENWGGNTIYF	TGTGCCAGCAGTGAAAACTGGGGGGGAAACACCATATATTTT
.	TRBV12-3/TRBV12-4	many	TRBJ2-3	CASGTDTQYF	TGTGCCAGCGGCACAGATACGCAGTATTTT
TRBD1	TRBV20-1	many	TRBJ2-1	CSARDPNRGFYNEQFF	TGCAGTGCTAGAGATCCGAACAGGGGTTTCTACAATGAGCAGTTCTTC
.	TRBV7-2	many	TRBJ2-1	CASSLVLAYNEQFF	TGTGCCAGCAGCTTAGTCCTGGCCTACAATGAGCAGTTCTTC
.	TRBV12-3/TRBV12-4	many	TRBJ2-3	CASSSQNLPGTDTQYF	TGTGCCAGCAGTTCCCAGAACCTCCCGGGCACAGATACGCAGTATTTT
.	TRBV11-2	.	TRBJ1-2	CASSLVVTVNYGYTF	TGTGCCAGCAGCTTAGTGGTCACGGTAAACTATGGCTACACCTTC
.	TRBV5-1	.	TRBJ2-1	CASSALSGEQFF	TGCGCCAGCAGCGCCCTTTCTGGGGAGCAGTTCTTC
.	TRBV10-3	.	TRBJ2-1	CATIKSELDSPYEQFF	TGTGCCACCATCAAGTCCGAACTAGATTCTCCCTATGAGCAGTTCTTC
.	TRBV6-1	few	TRBJ2-2	CASTAGVGELFF	TGTGCCAGCACCGCAGGGGTCGGGGAGCTGTTTTTT
TRBD1	TRBV20-1	few	TRBJ1-1	CSAGQGLIRSREAFF	TGCAGTGCCGGACAGGGCTTAATACGTTCCCGCGAAGCTTTCTTT